One T cell receptor beta chain is described in this entry. Sequenced by immunoSEQ multiplex PCR; TCRdb stores in-frame clones only, minus some. The sample includes about 10,000 clones, 73% of them seen just once. This CDR3 is 15 amino acids long. Deletions cut 3 bases from V and 4 bases from J, with 12 bases between. In germline, CDR1 is PRHDT, CDR2 FYEKMQ (reference sequence). This record belongs to a study of sequential checkpoint blockade in melanoma. Treatment of the sample: randomized to nivolumab then ipilimumab (arm A) or the reverse (arm B). Live CD3+CD8+ CD19− CD56− cells were sorted from PBMCs.

The specimen comprised CD8+ T cells sorted from blood (inferred from file names), sampled from a patient given nivolumab and ipilimumab in sequence. The sequence derives from a human donor with melanoma. The rearrangement links TRBV13 to TRBJ2-2, with D possibly TRBD1 on 5 matching bases. CDR3 sequence: CASSLWGSSTGELFF. The DNA of the CDR3 is TGTGCCAGCAGCTTGTGGGGCAGTAGCACCGGGGAGCTGTTTTTT.